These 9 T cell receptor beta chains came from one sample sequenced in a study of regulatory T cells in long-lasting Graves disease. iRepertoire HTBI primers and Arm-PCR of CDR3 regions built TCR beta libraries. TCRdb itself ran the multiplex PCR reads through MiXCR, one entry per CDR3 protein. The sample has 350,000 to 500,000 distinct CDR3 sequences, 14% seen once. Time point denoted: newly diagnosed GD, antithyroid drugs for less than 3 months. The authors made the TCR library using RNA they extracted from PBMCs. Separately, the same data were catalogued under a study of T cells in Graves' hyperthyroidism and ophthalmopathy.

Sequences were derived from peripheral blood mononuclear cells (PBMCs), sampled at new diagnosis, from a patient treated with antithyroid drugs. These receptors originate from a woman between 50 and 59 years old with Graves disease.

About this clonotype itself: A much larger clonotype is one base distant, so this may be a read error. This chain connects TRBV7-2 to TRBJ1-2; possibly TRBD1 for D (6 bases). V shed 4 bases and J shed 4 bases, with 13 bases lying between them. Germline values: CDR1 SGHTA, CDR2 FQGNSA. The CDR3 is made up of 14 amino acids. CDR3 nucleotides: TGTGCCAGCAGCTCCGGGACAAGGTCCTATGGCTACACCTTC. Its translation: CASSSGTRSYGYTF.

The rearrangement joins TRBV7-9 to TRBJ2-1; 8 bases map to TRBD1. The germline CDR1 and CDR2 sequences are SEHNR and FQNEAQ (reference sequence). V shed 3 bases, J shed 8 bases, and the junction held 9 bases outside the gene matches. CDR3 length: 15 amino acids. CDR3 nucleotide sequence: TGTGCCAGCAGCTTTCGGGGACAGGATCCCGATGAGCAGTTCTTC. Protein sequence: CASSFRGQDPDEQFF.

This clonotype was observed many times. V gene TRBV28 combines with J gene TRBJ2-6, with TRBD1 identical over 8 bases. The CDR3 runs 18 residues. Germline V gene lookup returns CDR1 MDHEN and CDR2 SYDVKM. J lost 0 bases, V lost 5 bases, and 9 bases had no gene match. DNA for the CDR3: TGTGCCAGCAGTGCCGCCGGACAGGGCAACTCTGGGGCCAACGTCCTGACTTTC. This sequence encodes CASSAAGQGNSGANVLTF.

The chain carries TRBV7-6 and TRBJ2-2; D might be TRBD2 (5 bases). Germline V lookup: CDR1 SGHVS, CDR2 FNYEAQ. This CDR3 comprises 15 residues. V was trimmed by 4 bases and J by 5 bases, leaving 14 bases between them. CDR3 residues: CASSSHSGSTGELFF. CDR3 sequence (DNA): TGTGCCAGCAGCTCTCATTCGGGGTCGACCGGGGAGCTGTTTTTT.

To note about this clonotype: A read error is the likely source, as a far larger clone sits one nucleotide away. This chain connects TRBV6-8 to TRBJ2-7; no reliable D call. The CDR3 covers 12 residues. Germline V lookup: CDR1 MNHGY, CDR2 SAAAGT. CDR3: CASSAQGYEQHF. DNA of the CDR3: TGTGCCAGCAGCGCTCAAGGCTACGAGCAGCACTTC.

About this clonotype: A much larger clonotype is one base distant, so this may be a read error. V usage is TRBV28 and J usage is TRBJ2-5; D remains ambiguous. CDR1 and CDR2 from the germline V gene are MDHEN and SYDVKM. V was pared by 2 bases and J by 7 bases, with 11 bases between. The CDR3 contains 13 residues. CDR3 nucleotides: TGTGCCAGCAGTTTAAAGGAATCCGGGACCCAGTACTTC. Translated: CASSLKESGTQYF.

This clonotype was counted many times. This CDR3 is CASSATSGSTDTQYF. The CDR3 DNA follows: TGTGCCAGCAGTGCTACTAGCGGAAGCACAGATACGCAGTATTTT. This chain joins TRBV9 and TRBJ2-3; 8 bases are a match to TRBD2. The CDR3 has 15 residues. J gave up 0 bases and V 5 bases, and 5 bases lay outside the gene matches. Germline V lookup: CDR1 SGDLS, CDR2 YYNGEE.

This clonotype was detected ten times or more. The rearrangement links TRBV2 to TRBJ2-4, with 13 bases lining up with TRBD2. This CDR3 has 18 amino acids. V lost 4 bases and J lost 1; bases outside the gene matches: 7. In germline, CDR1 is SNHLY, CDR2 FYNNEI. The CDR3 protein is CASSGVTSGRIAKNIQYF. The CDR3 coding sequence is TGTGCCAGCAGTGGAGTGACTAGCGGGAGGATCGCCAAAAACATTCAGTACTTC.

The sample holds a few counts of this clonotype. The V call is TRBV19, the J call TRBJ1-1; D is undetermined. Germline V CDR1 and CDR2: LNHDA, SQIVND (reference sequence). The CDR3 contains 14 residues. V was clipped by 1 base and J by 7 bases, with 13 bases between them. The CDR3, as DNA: TGTGCCAGTAGTATAGGTGCGGACGCGCTTGAAGCTTTCTTT. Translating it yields CASSIGADALEAFF.